Listed below are T cell receptor beta chains from one sample, sequenced in a study of regulatory T cells in long-lasting Graves disease. TCRdb re-called the multiplex PCR reads through MiXCR, storing one row per CDR3 protein. The table includes some 250,000 distinct CDR3 sequences, 15% to 20% detected once. This sample also appeared in a second study, on T cells in Graves' hyperthyroidism and ophthalmopathy.

The material was peripheral blood mononuclear cells (PBMCs), obtained at new diagnosis, from a patient treated with antithyroid drugs. The receptors stem from a woman under 40 with Graves disease. The CDR3 runs from the conserved cysteine through the conserved F or W. Each record gives: V gene, D gene, J gene, clone size, CDR3 protein, CDR3 DNA. The D gene is left open where the match is weak. Only part of the rows carry a size: once, few, many, or a class if the clone is expanded.

TRBV12-5,.,TRBJ1-2,many,CASGSSRTLNYGYTF,TGTGCTAGTGGTTCCTCCCGGACACTTAACTATGGCTACACCTTC
TRBV7-3,TRBD2,TRBJ2-3,many,CASSFAGVAGGPLSTDTQYF,TGTGCCAGCAGCTTCGCGGGAGTAGCGGGGGGCCCCTTAAGCACAGATACGCAGTATTTT
TRBV7-9,TRBD1,TRBJ2-1,many,CASSLGDRGVYNEQFF,TGTGCCAGCAGCTTAGGGGACAGGGGGGTTTACAATGAGCAGTTCTTC
TRBV6-1,.,TRBJ2-7,few,CASTERGGDVQAYEQYF,TGTGCCAGCACCGAAAGGGGGGGGGACGTTCAGGCTTACGAGCAGTACTTC
TRBV19,.,TRBJ2-3,.,CASSGGLYTDTQYF,TGTGCCAGTAGCGGGGGTCTTTACACAGATACGCAGTATTTT
TRBV3-1,TRBD1,TRBJ1-6,many,CASSLSGTGIGSPLHF,TGTGCCAGCAGCCTTTCCGGGACAGGGATAGGATCACCCCTCCACTTT
TRBV27,.,TRBJ1-1,many,CASSPGRRGTEAFF,TGTGCCAGCAGTCCGGGACGGCGAGGAACTGAAGCTTTCTTT
TRBV20-1,TRBD2,TRBJ2-1,many,CSARDLQRGKYNEQFF,TGCAGTGCTAGAGATCTCCAGCGGGGGAAGTACAATGAGCAGTTCTTC
TRBV12-3/TRBV12-4,TRBD1,TRBJ1-1,many,CASSSTGVRTEAFF,TGTGCCAGCAGTTCAACAGGGGTGAGAACTGAAGCTTTCTTT
TRBV7-9,TRBD2,TRBJ2-5,.,CASSLGTSGKETQYF,TGTGCCAGCAGCTTGGGGACTAGCGGAAAAGAGACCCAGTACTTC
TRBV12-3/TRBV12-4,.,TRBJ1-1,.,CASSFRAEAFF,TGTGCCAGCAGTTTTAGAGCTGAAGCTTTCTTT
TRBV11-2,TRBD2,TRBJ2-1,.,CASSEGLVNEQFF,TGTGCCAGCAGCGAGGGACTAGTTAATGAGCAGTTCTTC
TRBV2,.,TRBJ1-4,many,CASTELTGTFNEKLFF,TGTGCCAGCACCGAACTGACTGGGACCTTTAATGAAAAACTGTTTTTT
TRBV9,TRBD1,TRBJ1-6,.,CASSPGQGGNNSPLHF,TGTGCCAGCAGCCCCGGACAGGGGGGTAATAATTCACCCCTCCACTTT
TRBV27,TRBD1,TRBJ2-4,many,CASSLDRVNIQYF,TGTGCCAGCAGTTTGGACAGGGTGAACATTCAGTACTTC
TRBV19,.,TRBJ1-5,many,CASSARGYGNQPQHF,TGTGCCAGTAGTGCACGGGGGTATGGAAATCAGCCCCAGCATTTT
TRBV7-2,TRBD2,TRBJ2-1,many,CASSHAPGLAGSSYNEQFF,TGTGCCAGCAGCCACGCTCCGGGACTAGCGGGGAGCTCCTACAATGAGCAGTTCTTC
TRBV3-1,.,TRBJ2-7,many,CASSHKGPRFPHEQYF,TGTGCCAGCAGCCATAAGGGGCCGAGGTTCCCCCACGAGCAGTACTTC
TRBV4-2,.,TRBJ2-3,.,CASSPQDTADTQYF,TGTGCCAGCAGCCCGCAAGATACGGCAGATACGCAGTATTTT
TRBV2,.,TRBJ2-3,.,CASRTGTSYSTDTQYF,TGTGCCAGCAGGACCGGGACTTCGTATAGCACAGATACGCAGTATTTT
TRBV3-1,.,TRBJ1-1,.,CASSHGITEAFF,TGTGCCAGCAGCCATGGCATCACTGAAGCTTTCTTT
TRBV28,TRBD2,TRBJ2-3,.,CASSLRGLAGTTDTQYF,TGTGCCAGCAGCCTCCGGGGACTAGCGGGGACCACAGATACGCAGTATTTT
TRBV3-1,TRBD2,TRBJ2-7,many,CASSRGTSGSYEQYF,TGTGCCAGCAGCCGAGGGACTAGCGGCTCCTACGAGCAGTACTTC
TRBV14,.,TRBJ2-3,.,CASSPRRGDISTDTQYF,TGTGCCAGCAGCCCCCGAAGAGGCGACATCAGCACAGATACGCAGTATTTT
TRBV6-5,.,TRBJ1-5,.,CASSYSKSETQHF,TGTGCCAGCAGTTACTCGAAATCTGAGACCCAGCATTTT
TRBV20-1,.,TRBJ2-7,few,CSARDLRRPGCEQYF,TGCAGTGCTAGAGATCTTAGGCGCCCAGGCTGCGAGCAGTACTTC
TRBV12-3/TRBV12-4,.,TRBJ2-7,many,CASSLKRARYEQYF,TGTGCCAGCAGTTTAAAACGGGCCCGTTACGAGCAGTACTTC
TRBV12-5,TRBD2,TRBJ2-7,.,CASGLSPGTSLSYEQYF,TGTGCTAGTGGTTTGAGCCCTGGGACTAGCCTCTCCTACGAGCAGTACTTC
TRBV14,.,TRBJ1-4,few,CASSHPGWNEKLFF,TGTGCCAGCAGTCACCCGGGATGGAATGAAAAACTGTTTTTT
TRBV20-1,.,TRBJ2-7,many,CSARGGWFRDRFYEQYF,TGCAGTGCTAGAGGAGGGTGGTTCCGGGACCGTTTCTACGAGCAGTACTTC
TRBV18,.,TRBJ2-3,many,CASSPTGSSDTQYF,TGTGCCAGCTCACCAACAGGGAGTTCGGATACGCAGTATTTT
TRBV28,.,TRBJ2-7,.,CASSLIPAGQTYEQYF,TGTGCCAGCAGTTTAATCCCTGCGGGACAAACCTACGAGCAGTACTTC
TRBV12-3/TRBV12-4,TRBD2,TRBJ2-1,.,CASGGLAGGLGEQFF,TGTGCCAGCGGGGGACTAGCGGGGGGGCTTGGTGAGCAGTTCTTC
TRBV11-2,.,TRBJ2-5,many,CASSLLIETQYF,TGTGCCAGCAGCTTATTGATAGAGACCCAGTACTTC
TRBV5-4,TRBD1,TRBJ2-5,.,CASSRDRPYQETQYF,TGTGCCAGCAGCCGGGACAGGCCCTATCAAGAGACCCAGTACTTC
TRBV6-1,.,TRBJ2-3,few,CASNTPSGSWAEYF,TGTGCCAGCAATACCCCATCGGGGAGTTGGGCCGAGTATTTT
TRBV5-5,.,TRBJ2-7,many,CASSPSTDYEQYF,TGTGCCAGCAGCCCGTCGACAGACTACGAGCAGTACTTC
TRBV20-1,.,TRBJ2-3,many,CSARDHSADTQYF,TGCAGTGCTAGAGATCATTCGGCAGATACGCAGTATTTT
TRBV18,.,TRBJ1-5,many,CASSPPQFGRNQPQHF,TGTGCCAGCTCACCACCGCAATTCGGGAGAAACCAGCCCCAGCATTTT
TRBV18,TRBD1,TRBJ2-5,.,CASSPGKGAGETQYF,TGTGCCAGCTCACCCGGGAAGGGGGCTGGAGAGACCCAGTACTTC
TRBV12-3/TRBV12-4,TRBD2,TRBJ2-1,many,CASSTTLAGGHNEQFF,TGTGCCAGCAGTACCACATTAGCGGGGGGGCACAATGAGCAGTTCTTC
TRBV9,TRBD2,TRBJ2-7,many,CASSVAGLAGAPSYEQYF,TGTGCCAGCAGCGTAGCGGGACTAGCGGGGGCCCCGTCCTACGAGCAGTACTTC
TRBV6-2/TRBV6-3,.,TRBJ2-5,many,CASSYPPSPREETQYF,TGTGCCAGCAGTTATCCCCCGTCTCCCAGGGAAGAGACCCAGTACTTC